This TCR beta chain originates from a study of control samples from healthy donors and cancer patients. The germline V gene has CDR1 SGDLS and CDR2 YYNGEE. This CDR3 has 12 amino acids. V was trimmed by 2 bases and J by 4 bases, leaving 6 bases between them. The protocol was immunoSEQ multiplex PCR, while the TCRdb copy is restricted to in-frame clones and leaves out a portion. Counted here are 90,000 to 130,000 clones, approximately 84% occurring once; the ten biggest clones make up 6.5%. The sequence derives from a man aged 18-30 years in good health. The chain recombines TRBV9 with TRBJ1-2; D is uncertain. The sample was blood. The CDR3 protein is CASSVGSYGYTF. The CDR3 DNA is TGTGCCAGCAGCGTTGGCAGCTATGGCTACACCTTC.